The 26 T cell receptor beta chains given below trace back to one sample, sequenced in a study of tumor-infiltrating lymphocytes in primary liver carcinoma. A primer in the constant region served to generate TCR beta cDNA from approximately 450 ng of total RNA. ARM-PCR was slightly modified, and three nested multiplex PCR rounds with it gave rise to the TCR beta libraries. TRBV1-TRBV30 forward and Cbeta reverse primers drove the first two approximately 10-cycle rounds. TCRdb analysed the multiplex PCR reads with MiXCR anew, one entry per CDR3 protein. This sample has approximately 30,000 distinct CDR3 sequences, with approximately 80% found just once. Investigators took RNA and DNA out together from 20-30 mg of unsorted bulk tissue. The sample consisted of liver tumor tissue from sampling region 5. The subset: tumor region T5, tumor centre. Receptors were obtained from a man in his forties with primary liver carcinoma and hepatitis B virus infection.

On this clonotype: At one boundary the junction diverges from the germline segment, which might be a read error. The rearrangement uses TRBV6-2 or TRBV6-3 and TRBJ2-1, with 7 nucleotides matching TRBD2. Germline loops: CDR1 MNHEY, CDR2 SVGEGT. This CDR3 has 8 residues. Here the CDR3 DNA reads TGCCACGCGGGGGATATCATCTTC. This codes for CHAGDIIF.

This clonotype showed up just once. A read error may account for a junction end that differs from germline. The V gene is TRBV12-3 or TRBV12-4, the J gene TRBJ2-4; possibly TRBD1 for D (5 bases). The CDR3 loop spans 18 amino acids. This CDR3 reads CASSLWGGADIAKSIQYF. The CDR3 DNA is TGTGCCAGCAGTTTATGGGGTGGGGCGGACATAGCTAAAAGCATTCAATACTTC.

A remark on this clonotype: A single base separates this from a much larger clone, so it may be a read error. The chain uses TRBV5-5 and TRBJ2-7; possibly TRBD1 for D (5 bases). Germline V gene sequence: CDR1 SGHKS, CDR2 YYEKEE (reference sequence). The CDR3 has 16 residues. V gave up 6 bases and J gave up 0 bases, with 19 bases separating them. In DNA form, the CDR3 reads TGTGCCAGCAATTACTCCCCCCGCAGGGACTCCTACGAGCAGTACTTC. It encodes CASNYSPRRDSYEQYF.

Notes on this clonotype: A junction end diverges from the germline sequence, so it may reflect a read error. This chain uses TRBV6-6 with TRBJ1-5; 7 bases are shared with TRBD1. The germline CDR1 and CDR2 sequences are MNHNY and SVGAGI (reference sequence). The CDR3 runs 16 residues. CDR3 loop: CASKTGTVDSYQPQHF. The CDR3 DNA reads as TGTGCTAGCAAGACGGGGACAGTCGATAGCTATCAGCCCCAGCATTTT.

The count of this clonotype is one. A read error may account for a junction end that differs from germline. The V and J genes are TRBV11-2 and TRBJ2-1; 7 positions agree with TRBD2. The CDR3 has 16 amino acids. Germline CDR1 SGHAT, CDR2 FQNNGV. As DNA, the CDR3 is TGTGCCAGAAGCTTAGAGCTCCTAGCGGAATTGAATGAGCAGTTCTTC. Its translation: CARSLELLAELNEQFF.

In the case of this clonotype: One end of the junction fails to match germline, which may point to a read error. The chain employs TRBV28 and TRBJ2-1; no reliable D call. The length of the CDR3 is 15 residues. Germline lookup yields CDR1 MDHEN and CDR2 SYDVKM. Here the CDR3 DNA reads TGTGTCAGCAGTGAAATTAAGGGCCCGGATAATGAGCAGTTCTTC. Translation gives CVSSEIKGPDNEQFF.

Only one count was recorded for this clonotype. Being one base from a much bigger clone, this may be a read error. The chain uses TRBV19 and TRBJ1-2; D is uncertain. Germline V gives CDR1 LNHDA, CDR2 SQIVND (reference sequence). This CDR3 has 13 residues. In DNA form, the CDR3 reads TGTGCCAGTCGAGGTCTTTCTAACTATGGCTACGCCTTC. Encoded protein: CASRGLSNYGYAF.

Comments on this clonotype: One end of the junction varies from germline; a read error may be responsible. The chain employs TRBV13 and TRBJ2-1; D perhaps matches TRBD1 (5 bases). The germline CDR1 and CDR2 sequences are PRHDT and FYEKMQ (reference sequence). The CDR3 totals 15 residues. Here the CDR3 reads CANSRLGHGDNEQFF. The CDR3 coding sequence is TGTGCCAACAGCCGCCTGGGGCATGGAGACAATGAGCAGTTCTTC.

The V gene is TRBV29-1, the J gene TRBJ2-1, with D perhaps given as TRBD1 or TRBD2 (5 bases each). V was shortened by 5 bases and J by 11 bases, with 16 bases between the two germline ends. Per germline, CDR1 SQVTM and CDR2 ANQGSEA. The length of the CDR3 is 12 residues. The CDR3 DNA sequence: TGCAGCGTTCGACAGAGGGGTAATAAGCAGTTCTTC. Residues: CSVRQRGNKQFF.

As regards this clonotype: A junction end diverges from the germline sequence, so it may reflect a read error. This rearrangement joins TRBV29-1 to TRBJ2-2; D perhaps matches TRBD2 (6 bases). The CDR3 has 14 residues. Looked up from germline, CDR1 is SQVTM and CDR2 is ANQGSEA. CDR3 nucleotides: TGCAGCGTTACACTCGCGGCTAACACCGGGGGGCTGTTTTTT. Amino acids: CSVTLAANTGGLFF.

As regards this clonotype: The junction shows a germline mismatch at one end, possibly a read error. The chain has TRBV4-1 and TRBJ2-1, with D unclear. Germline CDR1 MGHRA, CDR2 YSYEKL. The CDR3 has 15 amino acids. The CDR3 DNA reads TGCACCAGCAGCCCGCTCGGAAACAACAAGAATGAGCAGTTCTTC. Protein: CTSSPLGNNKNEQFF.

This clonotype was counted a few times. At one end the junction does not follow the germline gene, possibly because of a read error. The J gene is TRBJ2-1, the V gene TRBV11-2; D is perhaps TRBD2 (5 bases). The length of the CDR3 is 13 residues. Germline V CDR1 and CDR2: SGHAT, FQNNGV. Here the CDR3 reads CASGFDASYEQFF. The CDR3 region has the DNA TGTGCGAGCGGCTTTGACGCTAGCTATGAGCAATTCTTC.

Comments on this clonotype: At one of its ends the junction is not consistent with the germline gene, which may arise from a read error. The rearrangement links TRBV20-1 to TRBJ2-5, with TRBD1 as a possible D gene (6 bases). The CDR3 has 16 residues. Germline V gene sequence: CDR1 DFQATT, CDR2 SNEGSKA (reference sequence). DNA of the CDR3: TGCAGTGCCGATCCGGCCGATGGGACACCACAAGAGACCCAATACTTC. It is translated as CSADPADGTPQETQYF.

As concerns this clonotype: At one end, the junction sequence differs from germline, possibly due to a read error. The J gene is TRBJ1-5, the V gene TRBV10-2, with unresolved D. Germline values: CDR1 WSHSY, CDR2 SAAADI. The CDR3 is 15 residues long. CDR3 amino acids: CASSDQLYSNQPQHF. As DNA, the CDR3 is TGTGCCAGCAGTGATCAGCTCTATAGCAATCAGCCCCAGCATTTT.

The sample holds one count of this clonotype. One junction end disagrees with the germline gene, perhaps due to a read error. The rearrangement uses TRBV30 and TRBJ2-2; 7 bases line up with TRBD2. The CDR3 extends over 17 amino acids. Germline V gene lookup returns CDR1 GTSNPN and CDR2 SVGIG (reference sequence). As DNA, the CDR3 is TGTGTCTGGAGTGTACGGACTAGTGGTCCGAACACCGGGGAGCTGCTTTTT. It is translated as CVWSVRTSGPNTGELLF.

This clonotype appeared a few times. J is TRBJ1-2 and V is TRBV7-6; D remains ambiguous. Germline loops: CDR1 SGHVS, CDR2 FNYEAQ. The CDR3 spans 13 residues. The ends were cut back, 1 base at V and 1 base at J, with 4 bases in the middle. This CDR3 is CASSLVRNYGYTF. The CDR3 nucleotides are TGTGCCAGCAGCTTAGTTCGTAACTATGGCTACACCTTC.

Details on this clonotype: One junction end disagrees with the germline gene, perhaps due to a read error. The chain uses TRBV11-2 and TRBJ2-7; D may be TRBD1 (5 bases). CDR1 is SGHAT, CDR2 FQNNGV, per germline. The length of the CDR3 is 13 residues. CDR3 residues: CASSLGRVGEHYF. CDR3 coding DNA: TGTGCAAGCAGCTTAGGCAGGGTGGGTGAGCACTACTTC. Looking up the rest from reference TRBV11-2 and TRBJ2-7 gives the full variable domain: EAGVAQSPRYKIIEKRQSVAFWCNPISGHATLYWYQQILGQGPKLLIQFQNNGVVDDSQLPKDRFSAERLKGVDSTLKIQPAKLEDSAVYLCASSLGRVGEHYFGPGTRLTVT.

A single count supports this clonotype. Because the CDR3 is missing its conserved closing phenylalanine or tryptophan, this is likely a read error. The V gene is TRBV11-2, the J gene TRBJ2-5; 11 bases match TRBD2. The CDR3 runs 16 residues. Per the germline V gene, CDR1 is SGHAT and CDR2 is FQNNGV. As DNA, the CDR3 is TGTGTCAGCAGCCAAGCTCCTAGCGGGGGGAAAGAGACCCAGTACCTC. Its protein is CVSSQAPSGGKETQYL.

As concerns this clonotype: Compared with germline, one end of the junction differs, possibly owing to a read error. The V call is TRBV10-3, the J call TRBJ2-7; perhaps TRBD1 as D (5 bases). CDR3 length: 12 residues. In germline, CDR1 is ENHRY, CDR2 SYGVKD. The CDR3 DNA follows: TGTGTCATCAGTGAAGCAGGGCGAGAGCAGTACTTC. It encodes CVISEAGREQYF.

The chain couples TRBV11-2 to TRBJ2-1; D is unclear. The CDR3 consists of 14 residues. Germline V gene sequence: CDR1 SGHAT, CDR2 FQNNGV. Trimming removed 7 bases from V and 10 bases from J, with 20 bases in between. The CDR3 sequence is CASNLYSTPREQFF. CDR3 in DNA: TGTGCCAGCAACCTATATTCAACTCCCAGAGAGCAGTTCTTC.

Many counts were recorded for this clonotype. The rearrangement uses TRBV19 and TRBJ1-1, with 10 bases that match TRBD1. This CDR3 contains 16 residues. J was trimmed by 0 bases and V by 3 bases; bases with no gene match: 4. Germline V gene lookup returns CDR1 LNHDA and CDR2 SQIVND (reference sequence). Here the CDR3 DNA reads TGTGCCAGTAGTATCCTGGGACAGGGGATGAACACTGAAGCTTTCTTT. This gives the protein CASSILGQGMNTEAFF.

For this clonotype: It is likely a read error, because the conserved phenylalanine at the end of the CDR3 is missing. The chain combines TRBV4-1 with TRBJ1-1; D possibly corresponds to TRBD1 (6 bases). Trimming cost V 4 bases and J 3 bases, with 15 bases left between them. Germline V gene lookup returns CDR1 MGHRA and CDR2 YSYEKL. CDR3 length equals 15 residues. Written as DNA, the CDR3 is TGCGCCAGCAGCCGTACATGGACAGAGGACACTGAAGCTTTCTAT. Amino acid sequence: CASSRTWTEDTEAFY.

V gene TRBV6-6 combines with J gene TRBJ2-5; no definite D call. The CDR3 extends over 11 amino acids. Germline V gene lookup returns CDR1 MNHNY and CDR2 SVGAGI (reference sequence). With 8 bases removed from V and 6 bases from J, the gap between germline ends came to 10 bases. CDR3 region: CASFQTQTQYF. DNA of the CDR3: TGTGCCAGCTTTCAGACTCAGACCCAGTACTTC.

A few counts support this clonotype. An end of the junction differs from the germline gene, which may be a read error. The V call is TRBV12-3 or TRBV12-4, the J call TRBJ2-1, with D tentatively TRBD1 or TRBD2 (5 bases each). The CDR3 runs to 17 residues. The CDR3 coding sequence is TGTGCTAGCAGTGTACGAGGGGTAGCGAGAGTGGTCAGTGAGCAGTTCTTC. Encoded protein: CASSVRGVARVVSEQFF.

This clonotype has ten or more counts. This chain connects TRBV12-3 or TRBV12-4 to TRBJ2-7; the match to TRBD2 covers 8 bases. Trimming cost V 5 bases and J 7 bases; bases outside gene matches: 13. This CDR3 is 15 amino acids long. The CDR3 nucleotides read TGTGCCAGCAGTGTCCTCGGGAGGGCCTTGGAAGAGCAGTACTTC. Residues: CASSVLGRALEEQYF.

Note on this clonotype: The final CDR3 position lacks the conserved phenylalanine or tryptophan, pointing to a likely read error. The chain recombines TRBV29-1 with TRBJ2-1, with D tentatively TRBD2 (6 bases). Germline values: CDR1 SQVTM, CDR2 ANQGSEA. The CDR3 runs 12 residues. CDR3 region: CSARPGRNEQFL. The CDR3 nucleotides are TGCAGTGCCCGCCCAGGGAGGAATGAGCAGTTCCTC.